These T cell receptor beta chains were read from a single sample in a study of blood T cell repertoires in COVID-19. Clones were read by immunoSEQ multiplex PCR, and TCRdb kept only the in-frame ones, dropping some. The sample records roughly 110,000 clones, about four fifths being singletons. Sequencing was carried out using peripheral blood. Source of these receptors: a human donor in a cohort sampled during active COVID-19. Both conserved end residues are part of each CDR3. The D gene is left open where the match is weak. Part of the rows lack a size; the others show once, few, many or a class for expanded clones.

d_call clone_size j_call v_call cdr3_aa cdr3_nt
NA NA TRBJ1-5 TRBV5-1 CARIWEISEESQHSNQPQHF TGCGCCAGGATCTGGGAGATATCAGAGGAAAGTCAACATAGCAATCAGCCCCAGCATTTT
TRBD2 NA TRBJ2-7 TRBV27 CASSWTSVVSSYEQYF TGTGCCAGCAGTTGGACTAGCGTCGTAAGCTCCTACGAGCAGTACTTC
NA NA TRBJ2-6 TRBV30 CAWTLGGSGANVLTF TGTGCCTGGACCCTCGGAGGGTCTGGGGCCAACGTCCTGACTTTC
TRBD1 NA TRBJ1-1 TRBV4-1 CASSQGQGTEAFF TGCGCCAGCAGCCAGGGACAGGGAACTGAAGCTTTCTTT
NA NA TRBJ1-2 TRBV4-1 CASSQVDRQLYGYTF TGCGCCAGCAGCCAAGTCGACAGGCAACTTTATGGCTACACCTTC
TRBD1 NA TRBJ1-5 TRBV18 CASSPPWQGEDQPQHF TGTGCCAGCTCACCACCGTGGCAGGGGGAGGATCAGCCCCAGCATTTT
NA NA TRBJ1-5 TRBV6-5 CASNSFYQPQHF TGTGCCAGCAACAGTTTTTATCAGCCCCAGCATTTT
NA NA TRBJ2-4 TRBV19 CASSPGHPNIQYF TGTGCCAGTAGTCCGGGACACCCAAACATTCAGTACTTC
NA NA TRBJ1-1 TRBV3-1/TRBV3-2 CASSQIWGETEAFF TGTGCCAGCAGCCAAATATGGGGGGAAACTGAAGCTTTCTTT
TRBD1 NA TRBJ2-3 TRBV6-2/TRBV6-3 CASSIGTGLTDTQYF TGTGCCAGCAGTATCGGGACAGGGCTCACAGATACGCAGTATTTT
TRBD2 NA TRBJ2-7 TRBV5-1 CASSLLLAGYEQYF TGCGCCAGCAGCTTACTACTAGCGGGCTACGAGCAGTACTTC
NA NA TRBJ1-1 TRBV11-2 CASSLDPRGKNSGTEAFF TGTGCCAGCAGCTTAGACCCGAGGGGGAAGAATTCCGGTACTGAAGCTTTCTTT
TRBD1 once TRBJ1-1 TRBV7-2 CASSTTGGNTEAFF TGTGCCAGCAGCACGACAGGGGGGAACACTGAAGCTTTCTTT
TRBD1 NA TRBJ1-1 TRBV12-3/TRBV12-4 CASSTGTGTRAFF TGTGCCAGCAGTACTGGGACAGGGACTAGAGCTTTCTTT
NA NA TRBJ2-3 TRBV6-2/TRBV6-3 CASSPYWGRYTSTDTQYF TGTGCCAGCAGCCCCTACTGGGGGCGCTATACCAGCACAGATACGCAGTATTTT
TRBD2 NA TRBJ2-1 TRBV4-3 CASSQSLAGLYNEQFF TGCGCCAGCAGCCAATCGCTAGCGGGGCTCTACAATGAGCAGTTCTTC
TRBD1 NA TRBJ2-3 TRBV25-1 CASLTGGEWDTQYF TGTGCCAGCTTGACAGGGGGAGAATGGGATACGCAGTATTTT
TRBD1 NA TRBJ1-1 TRBV9 CASSVGTQGTNTEAFF TGTGCCAGCAGCGTAGGAACACAGGGGACCAACACTGAAGCTTTCTTT
NA NA TRBJ2-1 TRBV5-6 CASSHAGMGNEQFF TGTGCCAGCAGCCACGCGGGTATGGGCAATGAGCAGTTCTTC
NA once TRBJ2-7 TRBV12-3/TRBV12-4 CASSSPPREQYF TGTGCCAGCAGTTCCCCCCCGAGGGAGCAGTACTTC
NA NA TRBJ2-6 TRBV13 CASSLAAGSGANVLTF TGTGCCAGCAGCTTAGCGGCAGGGTCTGGGGCCAACGTCCTGACTTTC
NA NA TRBJ1-6 TRBV27 CASTGGGSPLHF TGTGCCAGCACCGGAGGTGGTTCACCCCTCCACTTT
NA NA TRBJ1-2 TRBV28 CASSLMVRLVGGYTF TGTGCCAGCAGTTTAATGGTCAGGTTGGTTGGAGGCTACACCTTC
NA NA TRBJ1-2 TRBV19 CASSATGSGPNYGYTF TGTGCCAGTAGTGCGACGGGGAGTGGCCCTAACTATGGCTACACCTTC
TRBD1 many TRBJ2-7 TRBV29-1 CSVVGTGSYEQYF TGCAGCGTTGTCGGGACAGGGTCCTACGAGCAGTACTTC
TRBD1 once TRBJ2-5 TRBV7-2 CASRKDRGLETQYF TGTGCCAGCAGAAAGGACAGGGGGCTAGAGACCCAGTACTTC
NA NA TRBJ1-1 TRBV12-3/TRBV12-4 CASSRGGVTEAFF TGTGCCAGCAGCCGGGGGGGCGTCACTGAAGCTTTCTTT
TRBD1 once TRBJ1-6 TRBV4-2 CASSQDRGQGPNSPLHF TGTGCCAGCAGCCAAGATCGGGGACAGGGTCCTAATTCACCCCTCCACTTT
NA NA TRBJ2-3 TRBV5-1 CASSLGGLADTQYF TGCGCCAGCAGCTTGGGGGGGCTAGCTGATACGCAGTATTTT
NA many TRBJ2-7 TRBV28 CASRDSGTGEQYF TGTGCCAGCAGGGACAGCGGCACGGGCGAGCAGTACTTC
NA NA TRBJ2-2 TRBV10-3 CAIRASVAEANTGELFF TGTGCCATCCGAGCTTCGGTAGCGGAAGCGAACACCGGGGAGCTGTTTTTT
TRBD1 NA TRBJ1-1 TRBV6-5 CASSYRDRVAEAFF TGTGCCAGCAGTTACAGGGACAGGGTTGCTGAAGCTTTCTTT
NA NA TRBJ2-1 TRBV28 CASSLSHGSSYNEQFF TGTGCCAGCAGTTTGTCCCACGGGAGCTCCTACAATGAGCAGTTCTTC
NA once TRBJ2-5 TRBV3-1/TRBV3-2 CASSQAGETQYF TGTGCCAGCAGCCAAGCGGGGGAGACCCAGTACTTC
NA once TRBJ1-1 TRBV7-2 CASSPDGRGTEAFF TGTGCCAGCAGCCCTGACGGCCGGGGGACTGAAGCTTTCTTT
TRBD1 NA TRBJ2-1 TRBV6-5 CASSTRQGGNEQFF TGTGCCAGCAGTACCCGACAGGGTGGGAATGAGCAGTTCTTC
TRBD2 NA TRBJ2-1 TRBV4-2 CASSQAPGLAGVNEQFF TGTGCCAGCAGCCAAGCCCCGGGACTAGCGGGAGTGAATGAGCAGTTCTTC
NA NA TRBJ2-4 TRBV28 CATRIGDPKNIQYF TGTGCCACTCGAATAGGAGACCCCAAAAACATTCAGTACTTC
NA NA TRBJ2-5 TRBV18 CASSRLLADLETQYF TGTGCCAGCTCACGACTCTTAGCGGATCTGGAGACCCAGTACTTC